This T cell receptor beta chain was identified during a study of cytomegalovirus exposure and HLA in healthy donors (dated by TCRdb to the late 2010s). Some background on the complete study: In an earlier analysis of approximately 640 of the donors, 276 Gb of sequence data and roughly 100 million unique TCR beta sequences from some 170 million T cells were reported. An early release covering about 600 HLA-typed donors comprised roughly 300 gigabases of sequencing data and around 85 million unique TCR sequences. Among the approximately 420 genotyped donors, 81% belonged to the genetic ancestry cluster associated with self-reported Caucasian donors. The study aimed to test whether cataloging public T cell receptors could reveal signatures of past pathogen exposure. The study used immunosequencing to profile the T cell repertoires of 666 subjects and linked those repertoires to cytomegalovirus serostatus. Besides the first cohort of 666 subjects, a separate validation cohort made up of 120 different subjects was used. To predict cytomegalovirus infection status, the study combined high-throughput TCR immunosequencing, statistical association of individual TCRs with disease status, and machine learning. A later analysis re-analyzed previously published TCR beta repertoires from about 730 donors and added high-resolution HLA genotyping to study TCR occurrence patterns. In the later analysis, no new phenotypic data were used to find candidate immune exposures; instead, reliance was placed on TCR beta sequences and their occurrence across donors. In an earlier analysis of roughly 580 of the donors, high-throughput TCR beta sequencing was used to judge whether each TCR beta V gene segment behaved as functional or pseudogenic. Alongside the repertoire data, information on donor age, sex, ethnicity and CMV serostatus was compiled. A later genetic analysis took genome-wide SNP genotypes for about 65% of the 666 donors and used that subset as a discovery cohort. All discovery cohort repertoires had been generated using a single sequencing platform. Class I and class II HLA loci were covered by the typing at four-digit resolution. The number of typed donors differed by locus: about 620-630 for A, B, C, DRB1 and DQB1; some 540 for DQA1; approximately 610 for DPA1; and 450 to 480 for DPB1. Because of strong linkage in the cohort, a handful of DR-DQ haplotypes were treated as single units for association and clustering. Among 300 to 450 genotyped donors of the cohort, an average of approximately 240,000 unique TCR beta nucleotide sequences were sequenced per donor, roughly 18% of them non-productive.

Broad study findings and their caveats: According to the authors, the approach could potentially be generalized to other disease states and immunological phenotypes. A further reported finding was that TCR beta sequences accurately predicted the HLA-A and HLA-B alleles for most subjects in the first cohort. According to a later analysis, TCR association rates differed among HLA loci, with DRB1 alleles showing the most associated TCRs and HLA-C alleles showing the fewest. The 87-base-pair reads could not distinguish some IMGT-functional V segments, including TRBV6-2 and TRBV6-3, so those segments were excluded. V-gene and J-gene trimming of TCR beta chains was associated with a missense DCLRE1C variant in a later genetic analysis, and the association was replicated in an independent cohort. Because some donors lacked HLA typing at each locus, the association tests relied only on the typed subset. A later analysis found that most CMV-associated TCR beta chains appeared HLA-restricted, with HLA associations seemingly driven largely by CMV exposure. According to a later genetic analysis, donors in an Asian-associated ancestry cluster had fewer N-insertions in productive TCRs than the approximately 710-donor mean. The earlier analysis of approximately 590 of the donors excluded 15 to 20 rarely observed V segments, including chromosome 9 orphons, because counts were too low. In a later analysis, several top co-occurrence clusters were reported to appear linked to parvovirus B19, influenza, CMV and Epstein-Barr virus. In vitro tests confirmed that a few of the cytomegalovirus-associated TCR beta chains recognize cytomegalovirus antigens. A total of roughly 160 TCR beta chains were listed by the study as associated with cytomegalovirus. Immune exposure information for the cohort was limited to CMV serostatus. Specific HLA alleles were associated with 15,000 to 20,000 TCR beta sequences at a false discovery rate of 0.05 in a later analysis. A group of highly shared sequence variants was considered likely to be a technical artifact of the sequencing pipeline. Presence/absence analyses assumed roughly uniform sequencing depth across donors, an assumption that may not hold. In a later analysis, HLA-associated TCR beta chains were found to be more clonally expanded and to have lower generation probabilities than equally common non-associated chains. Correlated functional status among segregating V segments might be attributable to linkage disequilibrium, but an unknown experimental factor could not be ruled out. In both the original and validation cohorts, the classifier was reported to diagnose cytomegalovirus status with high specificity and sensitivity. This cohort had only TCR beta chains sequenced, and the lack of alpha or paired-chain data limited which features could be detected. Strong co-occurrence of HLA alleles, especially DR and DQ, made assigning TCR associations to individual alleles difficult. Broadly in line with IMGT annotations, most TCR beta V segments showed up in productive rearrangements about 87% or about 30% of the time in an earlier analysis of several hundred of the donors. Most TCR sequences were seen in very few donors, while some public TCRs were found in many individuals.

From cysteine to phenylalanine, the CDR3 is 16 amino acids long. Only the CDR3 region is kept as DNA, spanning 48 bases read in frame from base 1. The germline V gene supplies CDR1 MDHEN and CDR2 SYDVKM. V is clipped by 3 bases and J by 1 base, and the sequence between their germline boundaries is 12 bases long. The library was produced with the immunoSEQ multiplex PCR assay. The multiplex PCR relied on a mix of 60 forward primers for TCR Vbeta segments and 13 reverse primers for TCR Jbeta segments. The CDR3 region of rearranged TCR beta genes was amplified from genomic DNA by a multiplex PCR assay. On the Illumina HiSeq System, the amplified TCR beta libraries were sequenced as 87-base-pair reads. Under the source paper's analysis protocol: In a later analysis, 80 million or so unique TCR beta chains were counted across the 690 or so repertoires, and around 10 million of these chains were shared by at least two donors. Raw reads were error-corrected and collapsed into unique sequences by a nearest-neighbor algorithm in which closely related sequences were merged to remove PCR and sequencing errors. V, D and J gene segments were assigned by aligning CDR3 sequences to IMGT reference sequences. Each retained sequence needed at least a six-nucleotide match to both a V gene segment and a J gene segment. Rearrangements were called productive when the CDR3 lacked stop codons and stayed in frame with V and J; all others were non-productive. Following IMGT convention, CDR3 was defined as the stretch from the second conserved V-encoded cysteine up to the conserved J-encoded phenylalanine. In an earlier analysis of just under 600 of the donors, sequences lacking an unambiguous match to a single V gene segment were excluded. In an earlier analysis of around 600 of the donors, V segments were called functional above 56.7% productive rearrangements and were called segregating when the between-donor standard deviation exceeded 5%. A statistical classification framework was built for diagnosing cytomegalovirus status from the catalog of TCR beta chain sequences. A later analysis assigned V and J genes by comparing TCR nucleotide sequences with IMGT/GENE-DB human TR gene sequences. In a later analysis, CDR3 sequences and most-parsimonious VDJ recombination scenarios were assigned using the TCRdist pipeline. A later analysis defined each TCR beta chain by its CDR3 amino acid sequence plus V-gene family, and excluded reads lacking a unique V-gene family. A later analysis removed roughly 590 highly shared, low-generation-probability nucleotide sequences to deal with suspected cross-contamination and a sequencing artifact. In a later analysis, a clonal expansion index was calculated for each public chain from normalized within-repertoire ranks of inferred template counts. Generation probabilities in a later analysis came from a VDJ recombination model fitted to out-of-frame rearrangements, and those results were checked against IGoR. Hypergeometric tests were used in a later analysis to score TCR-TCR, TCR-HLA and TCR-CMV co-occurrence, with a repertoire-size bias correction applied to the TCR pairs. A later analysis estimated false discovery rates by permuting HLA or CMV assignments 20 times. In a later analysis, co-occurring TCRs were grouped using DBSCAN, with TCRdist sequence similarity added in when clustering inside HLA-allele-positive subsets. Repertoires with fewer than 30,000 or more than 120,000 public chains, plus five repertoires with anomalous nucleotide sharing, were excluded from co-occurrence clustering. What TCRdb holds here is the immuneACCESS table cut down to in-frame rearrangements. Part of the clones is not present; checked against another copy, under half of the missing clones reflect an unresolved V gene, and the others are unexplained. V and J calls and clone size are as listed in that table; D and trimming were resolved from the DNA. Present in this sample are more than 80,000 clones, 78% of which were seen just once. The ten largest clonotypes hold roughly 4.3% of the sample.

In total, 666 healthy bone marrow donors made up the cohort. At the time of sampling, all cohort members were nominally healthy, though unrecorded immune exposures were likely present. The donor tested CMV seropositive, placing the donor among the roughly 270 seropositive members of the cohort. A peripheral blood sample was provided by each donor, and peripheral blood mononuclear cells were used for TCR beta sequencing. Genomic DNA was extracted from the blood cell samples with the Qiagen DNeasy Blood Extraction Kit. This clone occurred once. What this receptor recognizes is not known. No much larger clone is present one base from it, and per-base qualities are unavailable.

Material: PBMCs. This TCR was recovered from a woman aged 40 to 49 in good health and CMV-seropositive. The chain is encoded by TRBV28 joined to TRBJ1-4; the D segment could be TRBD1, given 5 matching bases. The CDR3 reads CASSFPTGQTNEKLFF. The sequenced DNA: TGTGCCAGCAGTTTCCCAACAGGCCAAACTAATGAAAAACTGTTTTTT.